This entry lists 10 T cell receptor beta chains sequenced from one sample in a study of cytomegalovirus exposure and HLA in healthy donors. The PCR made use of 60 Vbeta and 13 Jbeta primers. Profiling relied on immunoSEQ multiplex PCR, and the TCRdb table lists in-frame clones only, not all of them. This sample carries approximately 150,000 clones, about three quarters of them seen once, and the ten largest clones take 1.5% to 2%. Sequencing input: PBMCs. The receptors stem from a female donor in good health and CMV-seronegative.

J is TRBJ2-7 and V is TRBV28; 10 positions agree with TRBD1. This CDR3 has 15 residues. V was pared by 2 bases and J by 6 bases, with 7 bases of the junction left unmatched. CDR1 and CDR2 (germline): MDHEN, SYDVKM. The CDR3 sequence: CASSLDGTGVREQYF. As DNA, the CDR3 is TGTGCCAGCAGTTTAGATGGGACAGGGGTTCGCGAGCAGTACTTC.

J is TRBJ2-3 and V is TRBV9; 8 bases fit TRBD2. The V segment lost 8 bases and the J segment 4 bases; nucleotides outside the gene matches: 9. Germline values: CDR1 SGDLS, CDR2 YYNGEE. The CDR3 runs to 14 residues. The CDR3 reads CASSRAGVADTQYF. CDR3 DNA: TGTGCCAGTTCCCGAGCGGGAGTAGCAGATACGCAGTATTTT.

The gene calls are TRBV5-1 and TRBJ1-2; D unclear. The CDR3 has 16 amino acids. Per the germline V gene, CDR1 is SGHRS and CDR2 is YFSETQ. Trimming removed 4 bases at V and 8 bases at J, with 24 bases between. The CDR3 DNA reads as TGCGCCAGCAGCGGCCACTTCGAGCGGGGTGGAGAGGGCTACACCTTC. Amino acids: CASSGHFERGGEGYTF.

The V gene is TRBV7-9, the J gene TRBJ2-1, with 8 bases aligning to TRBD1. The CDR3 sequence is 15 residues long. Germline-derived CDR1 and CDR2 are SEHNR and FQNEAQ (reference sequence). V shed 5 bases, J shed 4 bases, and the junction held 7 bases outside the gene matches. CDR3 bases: TGTGCCAGCAGCCTGCCGGACAGGGAGTACAATGAGCAGTTCTTC. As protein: CASSLPDREYNEQFF.

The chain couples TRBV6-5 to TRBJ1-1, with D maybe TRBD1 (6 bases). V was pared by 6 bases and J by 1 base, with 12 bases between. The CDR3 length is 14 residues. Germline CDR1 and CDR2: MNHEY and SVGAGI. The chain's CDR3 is CASSSRGGNTEAFF. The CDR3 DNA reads TGTGCCAGCAGCTCAAGGGGGGGGAACACTGAAGCTTTCTTT.

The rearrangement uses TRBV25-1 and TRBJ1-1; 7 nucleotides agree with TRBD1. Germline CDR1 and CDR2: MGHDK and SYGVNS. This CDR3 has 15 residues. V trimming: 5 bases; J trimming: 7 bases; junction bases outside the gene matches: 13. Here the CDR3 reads CASSPSPPGQREAFF. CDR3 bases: TGTGCCAGCAGTCCCTCGCCCCCGGGACAGCGTGAAGCTTTCTTT.

For the CDR3, the DNA is TGTGCCAGCAGTTTACTGCAGGGGGGTGAGCAGTACTTC. Translation gives CASSLLQGGEQYF. The chain has TRBV27 and TRBJ2-5, with D possibly matching TRBD1 (7 bases). Germline CDR1 and CDR2: MNHEY and SMNVEV (reference sequence). The CDR3 sequence is 13 residues long. Trimming cost V 2 bases and J 11 bases, with 15 bases left between them.

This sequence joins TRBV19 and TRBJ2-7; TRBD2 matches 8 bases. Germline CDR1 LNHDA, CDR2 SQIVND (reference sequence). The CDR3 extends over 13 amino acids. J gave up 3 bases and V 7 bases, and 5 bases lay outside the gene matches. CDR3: CASIGGGNYEQYF. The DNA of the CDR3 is TGTGCCAGTATCGGGGGGGGAAACTACGAGCAGTACTTC.

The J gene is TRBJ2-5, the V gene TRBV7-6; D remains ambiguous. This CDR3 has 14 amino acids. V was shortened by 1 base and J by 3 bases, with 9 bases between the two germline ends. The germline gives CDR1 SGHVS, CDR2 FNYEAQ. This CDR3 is CASSLGRQEETQYF. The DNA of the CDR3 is TGTGCCAGCAGCTTAGGCCGACAAGAAGAGACCCAGTACTTC.

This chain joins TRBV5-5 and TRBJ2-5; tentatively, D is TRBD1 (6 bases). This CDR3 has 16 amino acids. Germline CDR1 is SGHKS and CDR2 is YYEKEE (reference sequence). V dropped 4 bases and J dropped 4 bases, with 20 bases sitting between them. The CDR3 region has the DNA TGTGCCAGCAGCCCCACAACAGGGTCTGCGGGAGAGACCCAGTACTTC. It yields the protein CASSPTTGSAGETQYF.